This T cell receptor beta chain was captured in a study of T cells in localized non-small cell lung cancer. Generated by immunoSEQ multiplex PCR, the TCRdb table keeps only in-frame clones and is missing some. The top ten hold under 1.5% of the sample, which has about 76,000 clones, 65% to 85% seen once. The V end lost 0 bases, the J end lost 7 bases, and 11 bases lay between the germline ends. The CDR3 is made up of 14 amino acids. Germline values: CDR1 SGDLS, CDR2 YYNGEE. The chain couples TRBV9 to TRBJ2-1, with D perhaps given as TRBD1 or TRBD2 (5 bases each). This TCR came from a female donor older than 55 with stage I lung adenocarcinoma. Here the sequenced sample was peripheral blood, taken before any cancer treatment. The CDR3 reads CASSVDIGTNEQFF. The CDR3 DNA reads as TGTGCCAGCAGCGTAGATATCGGGACGAATGAGCAGTTCTTC. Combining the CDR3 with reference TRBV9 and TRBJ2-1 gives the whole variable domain DSGVTQTPKHLITATGQRVTLRCSPRSGDLSVYWYQQSLDQGLQFLIQYYNGEERAKGNILERFSAQQFPDLHSELNLSSLELGDSALYFCASSVDIGTNEQFFGPGTRLTVL.